This TCR beta chain was observed in a study of blood T cell repertoires in COVID-19. Study-wide context: Italy, Spain and the United States were the sources of the convalescent and acute COVID-19 samples. The analysed material was cDNA or gDNA that came from T cells, B-cell-depleted T cells, or PBMCs.

This clone was picked up a small number of times. The authors' processing: Amplification with reference gene primers provided the estimates of nucleated cell counts. The data were produced by immunoSEQ multiplex PCR, yet TCRdb's version contains in-frame clones alone and is incomplete. From that table come the V and J calls and clone size; the DNA was used to work out D and trimming. The repertoire holds around 120,000 clones, with around nine tenths as singletons. Per the germline V gene, CDR1 is SGHRS and CDR2 is YFSETQ. V lost 5 bases, J lost 0 bases, and 28 bases lay in between. The CDR3 sequence is 20 residues long.

Sequencing was carried out using peripheral blood. The TCR sequence derives from a man aged 50-60 years with acute or convalescent COVID-19. The rearrangement joins TRBV5-1 to TRBJ2-3; D is perhaps TRBD1 (10 bases). The CDR3 loop reads CASSDRTGGLAYSSTDTQYF. The DNA of the CDR3 is TGCGCCAGCAGTGATCGGACAGGGGGACTAGCTTATTCTAGCACAGATACGCAGTATTTT. The full variable domain, completed using reference TRBV5-1 and TRBJ2-3, is KAGVTQTPRYLIKTRGQQVTLSCSPISGHRSVSWYQQTPGQGLQFLFEYFSETQRNKGNFPGRFSGRQFSNSRSEMNVSTLELGDSALYLCASSDRTGGLAYSSTDTQYFGPGTRLTVL.